Each of the 13 T cell receptor beta chains below was sequenced from the same sample in a study of T cell responses to AZD1222 COVID-19 vaccine. Generated by immunoSEQ multiplex PCR, the TCRdb table keeps only in-frame clones and is missing some. This table has around 99,000 clones, approximately 90% appearing once. The starting material was peripheral blood, obtained 28 days after the second AZD1222 dose. The receptor source for this set is an adult who received the AZD1222 COVID-19 vaccine.

The rearrangement joins TRBV4-1 to TRBJ1-4; D is perhaps TRBD1 (5 bases). V lost 1 base to trimming and J lost 3 bases, with 15 bases between them. The CDR3 is 17 amino acids. Germline CDR1 is MGHRA and CDR2 is YSYEKL. The CDR3 region has the DNA TGCGCCAGCAGCCAAGTGAGGCAGGGAGGCGCTAATGAAAAACTGTTTTTT. Translated: CASSQVRQGGANEKLFF.

Concerning this clone: One end of the junction does not line up with germline, which may come from a read error. V and J are TRBV7-9 and TRBJ2-1, with D unclear. The CDR3 sequence is 13 residues long. Germline V gene sequence: CDR1 SEHNR, CDR2 FQNEAQ (reference sequence). CDR3 protein: CASSGNSNNEQFF. The CDR3 DNA is TGTGCCAGCAGCGGGAACTCCAACAATGAGCAGTTCTTC.

The V gene is TRBV28, the J gene TRBJ1-4; D uncertain. Looked up from germline, CDR1 is MDHEN and CDR2 is SYDVKM. V dropped 2 bases and J dropped 8 bases, with 6 bases sitting between them. The CDR3 extends over 12 amino acids. The CDR3 nucleotides are TGTGCCAGCAGTTTAGGTCCGGAAAAACTGTTTTTT. Protein: CASSLGPEKLFF.

The chain links TRBV7-8 to TRBJ1-5, with 9 nucleotides matching TRBD1. CDR1 is SGHVS and CDR2 is FQNEAQ in the germline V gene. With V trimmed by 4 bases and J by 5 bases, 3 bases remained unmatched. The CDR3 loop spans 14 amino acids. CDR3 in amino acids: CASSSGQGHQPQHF. The DNA of the CDR3 is TGTGCCAGCAGCTCGGGACAGGGTCATCAGCCCCAGCATTTT.

This rearrangement joins TRBV6-6 to TRBJ1-3; D remains unclear. Trimming pared 7 bases from V and 0 bases from J, leaving 10 bases between. In germline, CDR1 is MNHNY, CDR2 SVGAGI (reference sequence). The length of the CDR3 is 14 residues. CDR3 DNA: TGTGCCAGCACCGACACCGTCTCTGGAAACACCATATATTTT. This sequence encodes CASTDTVSGNTIYF.

The J gene is TRBJ1-1, the V gene TRBV5-4; tentatively, D is TRBD1 (6 bases). The CDR3 sequence is 17 residues long. Looked up from germline, CDR1 is SGHNT and CDR2 is YYREEE (reference sequence). Trimming took off 4 bases at V and 1 base at J, with 20 bases between the two ends. The CDR3 DNA is TGTGCCAGCAGCCGCGCCGGGACACAGATTACGAACACTGAAGCTTTCTTT. Protein sequence: CASSRAGTQITNTEAFF.

The chain's CDR3 is CASSPLGRSEAFF. DNA for the CDR3: TGTGCCAGCAGTCCACTCGGACGGAGTGAAGCTTTCTTT. The chain joins TRBV6-2 or TRBV6-3 to TRBJ1-1; D ambiguous. V lost 5 bases to trimming and J lost 7 bases, with 14 bases between them. The germline V gene encodes CDR1 MNHEY and CDR2 SVGEGT. The CDR3 is 13 residues long.

The chain uses TRBV6-5 and TRBJ1-2, with unresolved D. V lost 5 bases to trimming and J lost 5 bases, with 3 bases between them. The CDR3 runs 10 residues. From germline, CDR1 is MNHEY and CDR2 SVGAGI. CDR3 in DNA: TGTGCCAGCAGTACATATGGCTACACCTTC. Its protein is CASSTYGYTF.

The chain carries TRBV5-1 and TRBJ2-3; the match to TRBD1 covers 8 bases. The CDR3 length is 16 residues. V dropped 4 bases and J dropped 2; count of bases not matched to a gene: 9. CDR1 is SGHRS, CDR2 YFSETQ, per germline. The CDR3 region is CASSIGQGGTTDTQYF. CDR3 in DNA: TGCGCCAGCAGCATAGGACAGGGCGGAACCACAGATACGCAGTATTTT.

The chain couples TRBV28 to TRBJ2-2; weak D call: TRBD2 (5 bases). The germline CDR1 and CDR2 sequences are MDHEN and SYDVKM. The CDR3 consists of 16 residues. Trimming removed 3 bases at V and 8 bases at J, with 19 bases between. CDR3 sequence: CASSFVIPPRTGELFF. CDR3 nucleotides: TGTGCCAGCAGTTTTGTGATTCCACCGCGGACTGGGGAGCTGTTTTTT. The whole variable domain, filled in from reference TRBV28 and TRBJ2-2, reads DVKVTQSSRYLVKRTGEKVFLECVQDMDHENMFWYRQDPGLGLRLIYFSYDVKMKEKGDIPEGYSVSREKKERFSLILESASTNQTSMYLCASSFVIPPRTGELFFGEGSRLTVL.

This clone came up once. J is TRBJ2-7 and V is TRBV7-9; 8 nucleotides align to TRBD1. J was trimmed by 6 bases and V by 2 bases; bases with no gene match: 15. The CDR3 contains 17 residues. Germline assignment: CDR1 SEHNR and CDR2 FQNEAQ (reference sequence). For the CDR3, the DNA is TGTGCCAGCAGCTTACCCCTAAGGGAGACAGGGGCACCCGAGCAGTACTTC. Its protein product is CASSLPLRETGAPEQYF.

A single count supports this clone. CDR3 loop: CASSFYRAAGELFF. In DNA, the CDR3 is TGTGCCAGCAGTTTTTACAGGGCGGCCGGGGAGCTGTTTTTT. The genes are TRBV27 and TRBJ2-2, with D possibly matching TRBD1 (6 bases). V lost 3 bases, J lost 6 bases, and 11 bases lay in between. There are 14 residues in the CDR3. Germline-derived CDR1 and CDR2 are MNHEY and SMNVEV (reference sequence).

This chain links TRBV6-5 with TRBJ1-1; D call uncertain. This CDR3 is 15 amino acids long. The V gene's germline CDR1 is MNHEY and CDR2 SVGAGI. V lost 2 bases and J 6 bases, leaving 16 bases between the germline ends. The CDR3 sequence: CASSYVRSLGSEAFF. The CDR3 DNA is TGTGCCAGCAGTTACGTCCGCAGCCTGGGATCTGAAGCTTTCTTT.